This record covers a single TCR beta chain. A read error may explain this, as a much larger clone is one base away. From 400 to 450 ng of RNA, a library with molecular barcoded alpha/delta and beta/gamma adaptors was made. One entry per CDR3 protein, called by TCRdb with MiXCR from the reads. The table shows tens of thousands of distinct CDR3 sequences, with 14% occurring only once. The entry originates in a study of read filtering for tumor transcriptome and immune sequencing. On the study more broadly: Mean patient age was roughly 70 years, range roughly 45 to 85; around 17 male, around 15 female.

Germline CDR1 MNHEY, CDR2 SVGEGT. Between the trimmed V and J ends, which lost 3 bases and 9 bases, there was a span of 21 bases. The CDR3 runs 16 residues. Sampling of bone marrow took place during active disease in every patient. What was sequenced was a population of CD138-negative cells sorted from bone marrow. The sequence came from a donor aged 40 or over with multiple myeloma. V and J are TRBV6-2 or TRBV6-3 and TRBJ2-1; perhaps TRBD2 as D (7 bases). CDR3 protein: CASSYGLGGGRGEQFF. CDR3 in DNA: TGTGCCAGCAGTTATGGACTAGGGGGAGGTAGGGGTGAGCAGTTCTTC.